This T cell receptor (beta chain) was found in a study of cytomegalovirus exposure and HLA in healthy donors. 13 Jbeta primers and 60 Vbeta primers were used for the PCR. Assay used: immunoSEQ multiplex PCR; TCRdb lists only in-frame clones, some missing. In all, the sample yields about 70,000 clones. For this clone: What it recognizes is unknown.

Study-level points and caveats: A later analysis found TCR association rates differed by HLA locus, highest for DRB1 and lowest for HLA-C. In vitro checks showed that a few CMV-associated chains really do target CMV antigens. Most subjects had HLA-A and HLA-B alleles reportedly predicted accurately by TCR beta sequences.

The germline V gene encodes CDR1 MNHEY and CDR2 SVGAGI. The length of the CDR3 is 15 residues. Trimming removed 2 bases from V and 1 base from J; junction bases left unmatched: 3. This chain uses TRBV6-5 with TRBJ2-7; TRBD2 matches 9 bases. The sequencing input was PBMCs. The source of this sequence is a female donor in good health and CMV-seropositive. CDR3 residues: CASSYVAGGSYEQYF. CDR3 in DNA: TGTGCCAGCAGTTACGTCGCGGGAGGGTCCTACGAGCAGTACTTC.